Listed here are 11 T cell receptor beta chains from one sample, sequenced in a study of cytomegalovirus exposure and HLA in healthy donors. PCR amplification relied on 60 Vbeta primers (plus 13 Jbeta primers). Clones were sequenced by immunoSEQ multiplex PCR, and TCRdb holds only the in-frame ones, with some missing. Seen here are just over 150,000 clones, around 80% observed once, and the top ten hold about 6.3%. Sequenced sample: PBMCs. The origin of the receptors is a male donor in good health and CMV-seropositive.

This clone was observed a few times. The chain links TRBV5-6 to TRBJ1-1; maybe TRBD1 (5 bases). Germline CDR1 is SGHDT and CDR2 is YYEEEE. With 0 bases removed from V and 4 bases from J, the gap between germline ends came to 13 bases. The CDR3 covers 15 residues. DNA of the CDR3: TGTGCCAGCAGCTTGGGGTTCGGGGGGGGCACTGAAGCTTTCTTT. The encoded protein is CASSLGFGGGTEAFF.

V is TRBV7-2 and J is TRBJ1-1; 10 bases are a match to TRBD1. Trimming removed 4 bases from V and 5 bases from J; junction bases left unmatched: 16. Germline V gene lookup returns CDR1 SGHTA and CDR2 FQGNSA. This CDR3 spans 18 amino acids. The CDR3 DNA reads TGTGCCAGCAGCTGGTCTAGACAGGGGGCAGGGCGGAATACTGAAGCTTTCTTT. Its translation is CASSWSRQGAGRNTEAFF.

The chain uses TRBV9 and TRBJ1-3; maybe TRBD1 (6 bases). Germline lookup yields CDR1 SGDLS and CDR2 YYNGEE. The CDR3 sequence is 15 residues long. The germline V and J ends were trimmed by 4 bases and 0 bases, with 11 bases remaining between them. CDR3 nucleotide sequence: TGTGCCAGCAGCCAGGGGCCGGGCTCTGGAAACACCATATATTTT. Its translation: CASSQGPGSGNTIYF.

This rearrangement joins TRBV28 to TRBJ2-7, with D perhaps TRBD2 (5 bases). Germline V gene lookup returns CDR1 MDHEN and CDR2 SYDVKM. The CDR3 runs to 12 residues. With 8 bases removed from V and 2 bases from J, the gap between germline ends came to 10 bases. The CDR3: CASRTSTYEQYF. The CDR3 DNA follows: TGTGCCAGCCGGACTTCTACCTACGAGCAGTACTTC. Based on the CDR3 plus reference TRBV28 and TRBJ2-7, the full variable domain is DVKVTQSSRYLVKRTGEKVFLECVQDMDHENMFWYRQDPGLGLRLIYFSYDVKMKEKGDIPEGYSVSREKKERFSLILESASTNQTSMYLCASRTSTYEQYFGPGTRLTVT.

The DNA for the CDR3 is TGTGCCAGCAGGATAGGGAGGGGGCAGCCCCAGCATTTT. Residues: CASRIGRGQPQHF. The chain carries TRBV7-9 and TRBJ1-5; perhaps TRBD1 as D (6 bases). This CDR3 has 13 amino acids. Germline-derived CDR1 and CDR2 are SEHNR and FQNEAQ (reference sequence). Trimming pared 6 bases from V and 7 bases from J, leaving 13 bases between.

The table lists this clone with a few counts. CDR3 residues: CASSLVGGLAYEQYF. Here the CDR3 DNA reads TGTGCCAGCAGCTTGGTAGGGGGCCTAGCCTACGAGCAGTACTTC. The chain couples TRBV5-4 to TRBJ2-7; TRBD1 matches 7 bases. The length of the CDR3 is 15 residues. Germline CDR1 is SGHNT and CDR2 is YYREEE (reference sequence). V lost 0 bases to trimming and J lost 2 bases; unmatched junction nucleotides: 5. Variable domain in full (rest from reference TRBV5-4 and TRBJ2-7): ETGVTQSPTHLIKTRGQQVTLRCSSQSGHNTVSWYQQALGQGPQFIFQYYREEENGRGNFPPRFSGLQFPNYSSELNVNALELDDSALYLCASSLVGGLAYEQYFGPGTRLTVT.

This sequence joins TRBV18 and TRBJ1-2; D is possibly TRBD1 (5 bases). Per germline, CDR1 KGHSH and CDR2 LQKENI. V dropped 0 bases and J dropped 8 bases, with 13 bases sitting between them. This CDR3 region has 14 residues. The CDR3 DNA reads as TGTGCCAGCTCACCACCCGGCAGGGTTAGCGGCTACACCTTC. This encodes CASSPPGRVSGYTF. The variable domain in full, completed from reference TRBV18 and TRBJ1-2, reads NAGVMQNPRHLVRRRGQEARLRCSPMKGHSHVYWYRQLPEEGLKFMVYLQKENIIDESGMPKERFSAEFPKEGPSILRIQQVVRGDSAAYFCASSPPGRVSGYTFGSGTRLTVV.

CDR3 loop: CASSMFGTVGDIQYF. The CDR3 nucleotides are TGTGCCAGTAGTATGTTTGGGACAGTGGGGGACATTCAGTACTTC. The chain has TRBV19 and TRBJ2-4, with 7 bases lining up with TRBD1. The V gene end was trimmed by 3 bases and the J gene end by 8 bases; junction bases not matched to a gene: 10. Germline assignment: CDR1 LNHDA and CDR2 SQIVND (reference sequence). The CDR3 consists of 15 residues.

The chain couples TRBV6-1 to TRBJ1-2; D not certain. Trimming cost V 5 bases and J 5 bases, with 15 bases left between them. Germline CDR1 is MNHNS and CDR2 is SASEGT. The CDR3 has 14 amino acids. The CDR3 nucleotides are TGTGCCAGCAGTCCAAGAGGCAGAGATTATGGCTACACCTTC. Protein: CASSPRGRDYGYTF.

The chain recombines TRBV11-2 with TRBJ2-7, with a tentative D call TRBD1 (5 bases). The CDR3 is 15 amino acids. The V and J ends lost 1 base and 3 bases respectively, with 13 bases between them. Germline V gene lookup returns CDR1 SGHAT and CDR2 FQNNGV. CDR3 region: CASSLAQGRSYEQYF. The CDR3 coding sequence is TGTGCCAGCAGCTTAGCTCAGGGAAGGAGCTACGAGCAGTACTTC.

The genes are TRBV5-1 and TRBJ1-2, with TRBD1 matching over 7 bases. The CDR3 consists of 16 residues. V trimming: 0 bases; J trimming: 4 bases; junction bases outside the gene matches: 9. The germline V gene encodes CDR1 SGHRS and CDR2 YFSETQ. CDR3 bases: TGCGCCAGCAGCTTGGCCGGACAGGCGGACCTCTATGGCTACACCTTC. It is translated as CASSLAGQADLYGYTF.